This paragraph covers one T cell receptor beta chain sequence. Its antigen is as yet unknown. The data were obtained in a study of shared clonotypes between healthy human individuals. The assay used deep level. Assay: immunoSEQ multiplex PCR; the TCRdb copy retains only in-frame clones and omits some. The sample has roughly 2.4 million clones, approximately 94% seen once. Those who donated, Caucasian adults without exception, all lived in Nashville, Tennessee. The study's findings and limits: Naive CD4 clonotypes overlapped across a few donors at roughly 5%.

V lost 5 bases and J lost 6, with 8 bases in between. Germline loops: CDR1 SGHTA, CDR2 FQGNSA. This CDR3 region has 12 residues. This sequence was found in a young man in good health. Sequenced material: naive CD4+ T cells sorted from blood. Subset indicated: CD45RA+ positively selected. This rearrangement joins TRBV7-2 to TRBJ2-1; D unclear. Here the CDR3 DNA reads TGTGCCAGCAGCCCCTCGTTCAATGAGCAGTTCTTC. Encoded protein: CASSPSFNEQFF. The full variable domain, its missing parts supplied by reference TRBV7-2 and TRBJ2-1, is GAGVSQSPSNKVTEKGKDVELRCDPISGHTALYWYRQSLGQGLEFLIYFQGNSAPDKSGLPSDRFSAERTGGSVSTLTIQRTQQEDSAVYLCASSPSFNEQFFGPGTRLTVL.